These T cell receptor beta chains were read from a single sample in a study of beta chain features in type 1 diabetes. The protocol was immunoSEQ multiplex PCR, while the TCRdb copy is restricted to in-frame clones and leaves out a portion. This sample yields 200,000 to 300,000 clones, of which roughly 13% are seen a single time; 0.019% belongs to the top ten. Sequencing input: naive CD4+ T cells from blood. These receptors originate from a man aged 25-45 years with type 1 diabetes. The CDR3 runs from the conserved cysteine through the conserved F or W. A D gene is named only where the DNA matches it firmly. Some rows mark clone size as missing; the rest say once, few, many or name a class of expanded clone.

size,D,V,J,DNA,CDR3
few,.,TRBV5-1,TRBJ1-2,TGCGCCAGCAGCTTGGTTGGAGATGGCTACACCTTC,CASSLVGDGYTF
few,.,TRBV11-2,TRBJ1-6,TGTGCCAGCCGCGGGGTTGGCTTAAATTCACCCCTCCACTTT,CASRGVGLNSPLHF
.,.,TRBV4-1,TRBJ2-2,TGCGCCAGCAGCCGCGACATCCGGGACAAGAACACCGGGGAGCTGTTTTTT,CASSRDIRDKNTGELFF
few,.,TRBV18,TRBJ1-5,TGTGCCAGCTCACCTTCCAGGAGCAATCAGCCCCAGCATTTT,CASSPSRSNQPQHF
.,TRBD2,TRBV11-2,TRBJ2-1,TGTGCCAGCAGCTTAGTAACTAGCGGGAGGGCCTACAATGAGCAGTTCTTC,CASSLVTSGRAYNEQFF
.,TRBD1,TRBV2,TRBJ1-2,TGTGCCAGCAGTGGACAGGGGGAAATCTATGGCTACACCTTC,CASSGQGEIYGYTF
few,.,TRBV7-8,TRBJ2-2,TGTGCCAGCAGCTTGGGCGTGTCTTCCGGCACCGGGGAGCTGTTTTTT,CASSLGVSSGTGELFF
few,.,TRBV30,TRBJ2-5,TGTGCCTGGAGACCTTCAGGGGCGCAAGAGACCCAGTACTTC,CAWRPSGAQETQYF
few,TRBD1,TRBV18,TRBJ2-4,TGTGCCAGCTCACCCGAGGGACAGGGGGGCATTCAGTACTTC,CASSPEGQGGIQYF
few,.,TRBV11-2,TRBJ2-1,TGTGTCGCGGGGGCGGGAGTCTCCTACAATGAGCAGTTCTTC,CVAGAGVSYNEQFF
.,.,TRBV11-2,TRBJ2-1,TGTGCCAGCCGAGCGAACGGGGGATACAATGAGCAGTTCTTC,CASRANGGYNEQFF
few,TRBD2,TRBV18,TRBJ2-7,TGTGCCAGCTCACCCAGGGGAGCGGGAGAAGGCTACGAGCAGTACTTC,CASSPRGAGEGYEQYF
few,.,TRBV19,TRBJ2-6,TGTGCCACCCAGTCGCCTGGGGCCAACGTCCTGACTTTC,CATQSPGANVLTF
.,.,TRBV19,TRBJ1-2,TGTGCCAGTAGTATAGGGGCAGGCAGCTATGGCTACACCTTC,CASSIGAGSYGYTF
few,TRBD2,TRBV7-9,TRBJ2-1,TGTGCCAGCAGCAGAGGCGGGGGCTCCTACAATGAGCAGTTCTTC,CASSRGGGSYNEQFF
.,.,TRBV14,TRBJ2-4,TGTGCCAGCAGCCAAGGGCGGGGACGGGACAGATCCAAAAACATTCAGTACTTC,CASSQGRGRDRSKNIQYF
few,.,TRBV7-9,TRBJ1-2,TGTGCCAGCAGCCCGAAGGGGGACGGCTACACCTTC,CASSPKGDGYTF
few,.,TRBV28,TRBJ1-6,TGTGCCAGCAAGGGGTCCTATAATTCACCCCTCCACTTT,CASKGSYNSPLHF
.,TRBD1,TRBV19,TRBJ2-1,TGTGCCAGTAGAAAGGGGGCGTCCTACAATGAGCAGTTCTTC,CASRKGASYNEQFF
few,TRBD1,TRBV10-3,TRBJ2-7,TGTGCCATCAGTCGTACGACAGGGGATTATGAGCAGTACTTC,CAISRTTGDYEQYF
few,TRBD2,TRBV19,TRBJ2-5,TGTGCCAGTAGCGGACTAGCGGGGGAAGAGACCCAGTACTTC,CASSGLAGEETQYF
.,.,TRBV5-1,TRBJ2-1,TGCGCCAGCAGCCCCCGGGACTTCAATGAGCAGTTCTTC,CASSPRDFNEQFF
.,.,TRBV6-1,TRBJ2-7,TGTGCCAGCTCTTATTCTCTAGAGAAGCAGTACTTC,CASSYSLEKQYF
.,.,TRBV5-4,TRBJ1-4,TGTGCCAGCAGCTCGGGGGTGGCTAATGAAAAACTGTTTTTT,CASSSGVANEKLFF